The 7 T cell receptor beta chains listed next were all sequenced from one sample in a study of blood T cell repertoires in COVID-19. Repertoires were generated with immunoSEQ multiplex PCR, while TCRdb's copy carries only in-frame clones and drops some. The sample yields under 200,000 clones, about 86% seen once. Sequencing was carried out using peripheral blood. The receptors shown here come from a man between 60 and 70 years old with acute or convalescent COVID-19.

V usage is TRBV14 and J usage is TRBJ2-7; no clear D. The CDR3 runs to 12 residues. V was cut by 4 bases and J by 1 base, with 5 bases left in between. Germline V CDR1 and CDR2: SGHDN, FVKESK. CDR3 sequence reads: CASSPISYEQYF. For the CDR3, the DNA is TGTGCCAGCAGCCCAATTTCCTACGAGCAGTACTTC. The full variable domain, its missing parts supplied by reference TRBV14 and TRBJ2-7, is EAGVTQFPSHSVIEKGQTVTLRCDPISGHDNLYWYRRVMGKEIKFLLHFVKESKQDESGMPNNRFLAERTGGTYSTLKVQPAELEDSGVYFCASSPISYEQYFGPGTRLTVT.

CDR3 nucleotides: TGTGCCAGCTCGACAGGGGGGTATTCCTACGAGCAGTACTTC. This sequence encodes CASSTGGYSYEQYF. V is TRBV18 and J is TRBJ2-7, with TRBD1 matching 9 bases. V shed 6 bases, J shed 1 base, and the junction held 4 bases outside the gene matches. From germline, CDR1 is KGHSH and CDR2 LQKENI. CDR3 size: 14 residues.

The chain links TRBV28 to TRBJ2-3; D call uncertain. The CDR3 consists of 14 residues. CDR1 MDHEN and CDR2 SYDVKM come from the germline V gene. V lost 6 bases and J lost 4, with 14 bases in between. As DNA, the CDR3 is TGTGCCAGCAGGAGAGTTAGCCGGGCAGATACGCAGTATTTT. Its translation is CASRRVSRADTQYF.

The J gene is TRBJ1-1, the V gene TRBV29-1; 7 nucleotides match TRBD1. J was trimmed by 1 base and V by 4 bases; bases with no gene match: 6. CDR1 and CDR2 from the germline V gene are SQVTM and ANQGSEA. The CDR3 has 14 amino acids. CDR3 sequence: CSVVGAGGNTEAFF. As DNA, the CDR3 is TGCAGCGTTGTTGGGGCAGGGGGGAACACTGAAGCTTTCTTT.

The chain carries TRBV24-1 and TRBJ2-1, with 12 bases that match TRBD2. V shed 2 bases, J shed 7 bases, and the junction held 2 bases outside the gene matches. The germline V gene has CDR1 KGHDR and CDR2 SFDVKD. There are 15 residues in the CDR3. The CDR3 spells CATSDSTSGRNEQFF. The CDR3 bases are TGTGCCACCAGTGATTCTACTAGCGGGAGGAATGAGCAGTTCTTC.

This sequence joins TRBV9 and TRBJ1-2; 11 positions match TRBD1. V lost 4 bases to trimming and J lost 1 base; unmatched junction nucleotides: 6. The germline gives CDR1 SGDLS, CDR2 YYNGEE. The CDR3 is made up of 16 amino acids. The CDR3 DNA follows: TGTGCCAGCAGCCCCCCGGGACAGGGGGTTAACTATGGCTACACCTTC. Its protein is CASSPPGQGVNYGYTF.

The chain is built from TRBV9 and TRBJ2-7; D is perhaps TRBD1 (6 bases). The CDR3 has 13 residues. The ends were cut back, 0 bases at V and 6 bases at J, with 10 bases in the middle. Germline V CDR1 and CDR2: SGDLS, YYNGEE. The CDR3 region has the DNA TGTGCCAGCAGCGTAGGACAGGCAGGCGAGCAGTACTTC. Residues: CASSVGQAGEQYF.